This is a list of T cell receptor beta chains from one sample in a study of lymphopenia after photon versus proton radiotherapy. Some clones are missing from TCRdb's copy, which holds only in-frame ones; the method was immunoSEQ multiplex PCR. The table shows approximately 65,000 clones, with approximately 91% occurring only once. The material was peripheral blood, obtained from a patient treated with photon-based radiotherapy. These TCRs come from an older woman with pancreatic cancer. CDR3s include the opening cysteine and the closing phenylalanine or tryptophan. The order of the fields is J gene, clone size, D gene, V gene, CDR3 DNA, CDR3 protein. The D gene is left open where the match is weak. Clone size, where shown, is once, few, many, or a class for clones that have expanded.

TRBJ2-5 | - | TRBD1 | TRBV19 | TGTGCCAGTAGTCCGACAGGGAGAGAGACCCAGTACTTC | CASSPTGRETQYF
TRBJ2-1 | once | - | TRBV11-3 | TGTGCCAGCAGCATCCGGGACACTTCGGCCAAAGAGCAGTTCTTC | CASSIRDTSAKEQFF
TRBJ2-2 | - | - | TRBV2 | TGTGCCAGCAGCGAATTCAGGGTAAAGGGCACCGGGGAGCTGTTTTTT | CASSEFRVKGTGELFF
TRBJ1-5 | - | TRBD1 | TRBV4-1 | TGCGCCAGCAGCCGAGGGACAGGCTTGAATCAGCCCCAGCATTTT | CASSRGTGLNQPQHF
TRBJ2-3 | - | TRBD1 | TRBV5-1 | TGCGCCAGCAGCTTGGGAGGGACAGGGGTGCTGTATACGCAGTATTTT | CASSLGGTGVLYTQYF
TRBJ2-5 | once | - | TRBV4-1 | TGCGCCAGCAGCCAAGTAGGCCTGTGGACCCAGTACTTC | CASSQVGLWTQYF
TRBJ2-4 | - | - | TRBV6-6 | TGTGCCAGCAGTTACGACTGGTTAGCCAAAAACATTCAGTACTTC | CASSYDWLAKNIQYF
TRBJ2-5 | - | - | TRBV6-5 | TGTGCCAGCAGTTACCAGGACCCGGGGTGGGAGACCCAGTACTTC | CASSYQDPGWETQYF
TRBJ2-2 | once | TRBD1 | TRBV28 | TGTGCCAGCCGAGCAGGGGGCGGGAACACCGGGGAGCTGTTTTTT | CASRAGGGNTGELFF
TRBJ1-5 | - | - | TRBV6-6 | TGTGCCAGCAGTTACTCGACGAATCAGCCCCAGCATTTT | CASSYSTNQPQHF
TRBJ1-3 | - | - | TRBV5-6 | TGTGCCAGCAGCTTGACGTCTGGAAACACCATATATTTT | CASSLTSGNTIYF
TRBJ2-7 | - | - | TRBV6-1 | TGTGCCAGCAGTGAAGCAGAGGGGACTTACTACGAGCAGTACTTC | CASSEAEGTYYEQYF
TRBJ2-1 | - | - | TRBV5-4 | TGTGCCAGCAGCTTGGAGGAGGGATATGAGCAGTTCTTC | CASSLEEGYEQFF
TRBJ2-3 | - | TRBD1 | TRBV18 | TGTGCCAGCTCTCTCGGGAGACAGGGGGAATTCTTTACAGATACGCAGTATTTT | CASSLGRQGEFFTDTQYF
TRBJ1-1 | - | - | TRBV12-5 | TGTGCTAGTGGTACCGGGGGCAGTCTCACTGAAGCTTTCTTT | CASGTGGSLTEAFF
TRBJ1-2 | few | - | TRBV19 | TGTGCCAGTAGTGATCGACCCAATATTGGCTATGGCTACACCTTC | CASSDRPNIGYGYTF
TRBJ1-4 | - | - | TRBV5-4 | TGTGCCAGCAGCTCGCAGGGTGAAAAACTGTTTTTT | CASSSQGEKLFF
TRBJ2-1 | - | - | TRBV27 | TGTGCCAGCAGCCCCCTCTACAGGGATGAGCAGTTCTTC | CASSPLYRDEQFF
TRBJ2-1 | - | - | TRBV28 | TGTGCCAGCAGCCCTGTCCACCTTCCCGGATACAATGAGCAGTTCTTC | CASSPVHLPGYNEQFF
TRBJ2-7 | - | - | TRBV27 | TGTGCCAGCAGTGTCTCTAGCGCGAACTACGAGCAGTACTTC | CASSVSSANYEQYF
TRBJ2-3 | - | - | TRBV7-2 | TGTGCCAGCAGCCCCGATAGCTTGGGCACAGATACGCAGTATTTT | CASSPDSLGTDTQYF
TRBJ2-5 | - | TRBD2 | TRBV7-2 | TGTGCCAGCAGCTTAACTAGCGGGAAAGAGGAGACCCAGTACTTC | CASSLTSGKEETQYF
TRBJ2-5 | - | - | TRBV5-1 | TGCGCCAGCAGCTCCCAAGAGACCCAGTACTTC | CASSSQETQYF
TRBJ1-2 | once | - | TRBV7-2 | TGTGCCAGCAGAGACGTTGGTGGGGGCGGAGGTGGCTACACCTTC | CASRDVGGGGGGYTF
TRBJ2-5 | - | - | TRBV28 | - | CASIGRSSGQWETQYF
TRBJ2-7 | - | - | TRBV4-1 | TGCGCCAGCAGCCAAGTGGGCGTTCTGGCCTACGAGCAGTACTTC | CASSQVGVLAYEQYF
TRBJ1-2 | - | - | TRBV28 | TGTGCCAGCAGGACTAACTATGGCTACACCTTC | CASRTNYGYTF
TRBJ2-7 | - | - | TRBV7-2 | TGTGCCAGCAGCTTTATCACCGGGACTGGCTACGAGCAGTACTTC | CASSFITGTGYEQYF
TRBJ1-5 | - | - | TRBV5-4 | TGTGCCAGCAGCTTGGTGGGTCAGCCCCAGCATTTT | CASSLVGQPQHF
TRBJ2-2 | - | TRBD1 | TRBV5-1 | TGCGCCAGCAGCCCCTGGACAGGGCGGGCCGGGGAGCTGTTTTTT | CASSPWTGRAGELFF
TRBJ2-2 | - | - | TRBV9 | TGTGCCAGCAGCGCCCAATCCACGTCCGGGGAGCTGTTTTTT | CASSAQSTSGELFF
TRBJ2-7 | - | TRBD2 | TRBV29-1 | TGCAGCGCGAGGGAGGGTGGCGACGAGCAGTACTTC | CSAREGGDEQYF
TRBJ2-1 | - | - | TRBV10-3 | TGTGCCATCAGTGTCTCTTCGGGGGACCTCTCCTACAATGAGCAGTTCTTC | CAISVSSGDLSYNEQFF
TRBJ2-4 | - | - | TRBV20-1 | TGCAGTGCTAGTCTCCAAAACATTCAGTACTTC | CSASLQNIQYF
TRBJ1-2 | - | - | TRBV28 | TGTGCCAGCAGTTTAGGGTTGGACGGAGGAGCCTATGGCTACACCTTC | CASSLGLDGGAYGYTF